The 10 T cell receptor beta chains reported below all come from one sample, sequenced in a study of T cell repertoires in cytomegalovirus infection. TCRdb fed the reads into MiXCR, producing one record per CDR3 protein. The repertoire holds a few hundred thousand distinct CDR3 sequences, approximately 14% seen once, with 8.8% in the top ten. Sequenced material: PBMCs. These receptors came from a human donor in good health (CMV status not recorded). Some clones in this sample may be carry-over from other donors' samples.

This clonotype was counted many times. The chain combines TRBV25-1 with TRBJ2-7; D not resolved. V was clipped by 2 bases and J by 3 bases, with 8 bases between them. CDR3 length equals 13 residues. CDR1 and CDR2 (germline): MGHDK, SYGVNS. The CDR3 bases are TGTGCCAGCAGTGAAGGGGTCGGCTACGAGCAGTACTTC. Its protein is CASSEGVGYEQYF.

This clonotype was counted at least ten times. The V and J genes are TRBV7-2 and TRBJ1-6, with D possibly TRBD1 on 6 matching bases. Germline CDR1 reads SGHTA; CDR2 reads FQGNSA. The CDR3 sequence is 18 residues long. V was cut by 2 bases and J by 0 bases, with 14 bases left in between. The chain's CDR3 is CASSLIGDKSSYNSPLHF. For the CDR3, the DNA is TGTGCCAGCAGCTTAATAGGGGACAAGAGCTCCTATAATTCACCCCTCCACTTT.

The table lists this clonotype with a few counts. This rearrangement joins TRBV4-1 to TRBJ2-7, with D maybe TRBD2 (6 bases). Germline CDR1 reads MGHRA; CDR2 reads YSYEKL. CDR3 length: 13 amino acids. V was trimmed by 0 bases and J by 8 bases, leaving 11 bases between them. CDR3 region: CASSQDRSGQQYF. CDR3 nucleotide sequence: TGCGCCAGCAGCCAAGATCGGAGCGGGCAGCAGTACTTC.

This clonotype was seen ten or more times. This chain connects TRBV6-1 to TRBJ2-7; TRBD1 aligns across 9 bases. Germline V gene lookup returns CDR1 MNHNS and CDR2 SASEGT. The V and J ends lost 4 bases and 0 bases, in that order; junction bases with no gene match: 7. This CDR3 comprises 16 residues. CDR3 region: CASSALTGGSSYEQYF. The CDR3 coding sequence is TGTGCCAGCAGTGCTCTGACAGGGGGGAGCTCCTACGAGCAGTACTTC.

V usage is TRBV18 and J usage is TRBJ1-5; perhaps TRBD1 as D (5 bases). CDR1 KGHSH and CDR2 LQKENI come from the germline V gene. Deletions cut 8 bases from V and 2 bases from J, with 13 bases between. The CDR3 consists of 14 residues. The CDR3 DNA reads TGTGCCAGCAACGGGGGGGTTGGCAATCAGCCCCAGCATTTT. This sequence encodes CASNGGVGNQPQHF.

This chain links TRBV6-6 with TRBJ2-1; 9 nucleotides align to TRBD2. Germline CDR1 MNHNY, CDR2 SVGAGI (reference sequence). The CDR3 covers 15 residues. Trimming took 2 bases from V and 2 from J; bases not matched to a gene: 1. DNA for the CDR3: TGTGCCAGCAGTTACGAGCGGGGGGCCTACAATGAGCAGTTCTTC. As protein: CASSYERGAYNEQFF.

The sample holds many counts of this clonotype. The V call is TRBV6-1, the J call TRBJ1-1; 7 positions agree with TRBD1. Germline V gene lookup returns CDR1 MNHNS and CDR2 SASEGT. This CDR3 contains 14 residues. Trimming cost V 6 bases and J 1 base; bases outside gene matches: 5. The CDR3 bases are TGTGCCAGCAGAACAGGGGAAGGGAACACTGAAGCTTTCTTT. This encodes CASRTGEGNTEAFF.

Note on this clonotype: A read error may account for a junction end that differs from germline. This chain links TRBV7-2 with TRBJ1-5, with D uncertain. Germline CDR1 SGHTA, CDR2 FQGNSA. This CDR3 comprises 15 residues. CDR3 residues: CVSSPRTEAEQPQHF. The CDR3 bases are TGTGTCAGCAGCCCCCGGACGGAGGCGGAGCAGCCCCAGCATTTT.

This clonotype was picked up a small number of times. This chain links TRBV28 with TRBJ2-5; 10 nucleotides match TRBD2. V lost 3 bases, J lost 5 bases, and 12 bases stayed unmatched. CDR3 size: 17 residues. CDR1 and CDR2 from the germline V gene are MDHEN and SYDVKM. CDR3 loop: CASSFGALAGLRETQYF. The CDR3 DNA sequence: TGTGCCAGCAGTTTTGGGGCACTAGCGGGATTGCGGGAGACCCAGTACTTC.

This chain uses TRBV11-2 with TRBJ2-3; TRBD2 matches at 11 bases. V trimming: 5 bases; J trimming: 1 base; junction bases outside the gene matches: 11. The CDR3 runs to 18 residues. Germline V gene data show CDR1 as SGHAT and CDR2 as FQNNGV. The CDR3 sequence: CASSPPLGSGGGTDTQYF. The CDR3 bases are TGTGCCAGCAGCCCCCCCCTAGGTAGCGGGGGGGGCACAGATACGCAGTATTTT.